A single sample gave rise to the 13 T cell receptor beta chains below, sequenced in a study of breast tumors, draining lymph nodes, adjacent tissues. Axillary draining lymph nodes of breast cancer patients supplied the node samples. TCRdb ran MiXCR on the multiplex PCR reads and lists one entry per CDR3 protein. The sample comprises 180,000 or so distinct CDR3 sequences, around 35% of which are singletons, and approximately 3.9% rests with the top ten. Sequencing used axillary lymph node tissue. These receptors all come from a female donor with breast cancer. Some clones in this sample may be carry-over from other donors' samples.

This clonotype came up many times. One junction end disagrees with the germline gene, perhaps due to a read error. This chain joins TRBV7-2 and TRBJ2-3, with D perhaps TRBD2 (5 bases). The CDR3 spans 17 residues. CDR1 is SGHTA and CDR2 is FQGNSA in the germline V gene. The CDR3 is CASSLRGSVAGTDPQYF. CDR3 nucleotides: TGTGCCAGCAGCTTACGAGGGAGCGTGGCTGGCACAGATCCGCAGTATTTT.

This clonotype was picked up many times. V gene TRBV28 combines with J gene TRBJ1-6; TRBD1 is a possible D gene (6 bases). V was shortened by 8 bases and J by 9 bases, with 11 bases between the two germline ends. Germline V gene data show CDR1 as MDHEN and CDR2 as SYDVKM. The CDR3 contains 12 residues. DNA for the CDR3: TGTGCCAGCCAGGGGCCCGGTTCACCCCTCCACTTT. It encodes CASQGPGSPLHF. The full variable domain, with the rest looked up from reference TRBV28 and TRBJ1-6, is DVKVTQSSRYLVKRTGEKVFLECVQDMDHENMFWYRQDPGLGLRLIYFSYDVKMKEKGDIPEGYSVSREKKERFSLILESASTNQTSMYLCASQGPGSPLHFGNGTRLTVT.

The chain has TRBV24-1 and TRBJ2-2, with TRBD2 matching 10 bases. Germline CDR1 KGHDR, CDR2 SFDVKD. J gave up 8 bases and V 6 bases, and 8 bases lay outside the gene matches. This CDR3 is 15 amino acids long. DNA for the CDR3: TGTGCCACCAGTAAAGCGGGGGGGCGTCCGGGGGAGCTGTTTTTT. Translating gives CATSKAGGRPGELFF.

This clonotype was observed at least ten times. The rearrangement uses TRBV5-1 and TRBJ2-7; D not resolved. The germline V gene has CDR1 SGHRS and CDR2 YFSETQ. CDR3 size: 13 residues. The V end lost 4 bases, the J end lost 4 bases, and 12 bases lay between the germline ends. This CDR3 is CASSPGGGYEQYF. CDR3 nucleotides: TGCGCCAGCAGCCCAGGCGGCGGTTACGAGCAGTACTTC.

This clonotype occurred many times. The V call is TRBV30, the J call TRBJ1-6; no clear D gene. Deletions cut 5 bases from V and 5 bases from J, with 13 bases between. There are 14 residues in the CDR3. Germline CDR1 is GTSNPN and CDR2 is SVGIG (reference sequence). In DNA, the CDR3 is TGTGCCTGGGCTTGGGAAAAACATAATTCACCCCTCCACTTT. It yields the protein CAWAWEKHNSPLHF.

Comments on this clonotype: This sequence may be a read error, since a much larger clone differs from it by one base. V gene TRBV5-1 combines with J gene TRBJ2-5; no reliable D call. Germline CDR1 is SGHRS and CDR2 is YFSETQ. This CDR3 spans 14 amino acids. V dropped 0 bases and J dropped 4 bases, with 10 bases sitting between them. The CDR3, as DNA: TGCGCCAGCAGCTTGGAATGGGCCGGAGAGACCCAGTACTTC. It translates to CASSLEWAGETQYF.

This clonotype was counted many times. J is TRBJ2-5 and V is TRBV7-8; maybe TRBD1 (6 bases). The CDR3 extends over 17 amino acids. Trimming removed 1 base from V and 0 bases from J, with 15 bases in between. Germline CDR1 is SGHVS and CDR2 is FQNEAQ. In DNA, the CDR3 is TGTGCCAGCAGCTTAGTATCGCCAACAGGGTACCAAGAGACCCAGTACTTC. This translates into CASSLVSPTGYQETQYF.

This clonotype was observed many times. The J gene is TRBJ2-1, the V gene TRBV30; D may correspond to TRBD1 or TRBD2 (5 bases each). Germline V gives CDR1 GTSNPN, CDR2 SVGIG (reference sequence). Trimming left V 2 bases short and J 0 bases short, with 17 bases between. This CDR3 is 17 amino acids long. The CDR3, as DNA: TGTGCCTGGAGTTCTATGGGACGGACTCACTCCTACAATGAGCAGTTCTTC. It yields the protein CAWSSMGRTHSYNEQFF.

This clonotype was counted at least ten times. V gene TRBV30 combines with J gene TRBJ2-7; 8 nucleotides agree with TRBD1. The V segment lost 5 bases and the J segment 0 bases; nucleotides outside the gene matches: 6. CDR1 is GTSNPN, CDR2 SVGIG, per germline (reference sequence). The CDR3 covers 14 residues. The CDR3: CAWAEQGASYEQYF. For the CDR3, the DNA is TGTGCCTGGGCCGAGCAGGGGGCCTCCTACGAGCAGTACTTC. The full variable domain, rest sourced from reference TRBV30 and TRBJ2-7, is SQTIHQWPATLVQPVGSPLSLECTVEGTSNPNLYWYRQAAGRGLQLLFYSVGIGQISSEVPQNLSASRPQDRQFILSSKKLLLSDSGFYLCAWAEQGASYEQYFGPGTRLTVT.

This clonotype was found many times. V and J are TRBV7-2 and TRBJ2-6; TRBD2 is a possible D gene (5 bases). From germline, CDR1 is SGHTA and CDR2 FQGNSA. Trimming shortened V by 5 bases and J by 0 bases, and 20 bases separated the two germline ends. The CDR3 is 19 residues long. CDR3 DNA: TGTGCCAGCAGCCGAGGGTCACGTTTGGGAAGCTCTGGGGCCAACGTCCTGACTTTC. Protein product: CASSRGSRLGSSGANVLTF.

This clonotype was seen at least ten times. The chain carries TRBV6-5 and TRBJ2-5, with D possibly TRBD2 on 6 matching bases. The CDR3 is 13 residues long. Germline V gene lookup returns CDR1 MNHEY and CDR2 SVGAGI. Trimming left V 11 bases short and J 5 bases short, with 18 bases between. The CDR3 is CAARRAVAETQYF. CDR3 nucleotide sequence: TGTGCCGCAAGGAGGGCGGTCGCCGAGACCCAGTACTTC.

About this clonotype: A junction end diverges from the germline sequence, so it may reflect a read error. The chain links TRBV7-3 to TRBJ1-1; D gene uncertain. From germline, CDR1 is SGHTA and CDR2 FQGTGA. The CDR3 extends over 13 amino acids. CDR3 residues: CAGSLNRGGEAFF. CDR3 in DNA: TGTGCCGGCAGCTTAAATCGGGGTGGTGAAGCTTTCTTT.

This clonotype occurred many times. The chain uses TRBV5-8 and TRBJ2-5; the D is unclear. Germline V lookup: CDR1 SGHTS, CDR2 YDEGEE. V dropped 4 bases and J dropped 1 base, with 8 bases sitting between them. The CDR3 is made up of 13 amino acids. CDR3 amino acids: CASSLPPQETQYF. DNA for the CDR3: TGTGCCAGCAGCCTCCCGCCCCAAGAGACCCAGTACTTC.